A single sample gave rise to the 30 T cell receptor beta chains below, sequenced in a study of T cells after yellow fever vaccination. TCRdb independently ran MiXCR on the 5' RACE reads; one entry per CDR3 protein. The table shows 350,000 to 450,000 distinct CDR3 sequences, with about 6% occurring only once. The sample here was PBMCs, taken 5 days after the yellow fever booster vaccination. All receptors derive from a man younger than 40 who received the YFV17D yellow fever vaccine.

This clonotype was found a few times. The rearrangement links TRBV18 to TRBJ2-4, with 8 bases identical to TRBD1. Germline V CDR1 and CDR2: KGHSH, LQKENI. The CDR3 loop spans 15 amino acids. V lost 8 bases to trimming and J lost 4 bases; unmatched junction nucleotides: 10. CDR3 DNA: TGTGCCAGCGCCCCCGGGGGACAGGCGAAAAACATTCAGTACTTC. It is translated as CASAPGGQAKNIQYF.

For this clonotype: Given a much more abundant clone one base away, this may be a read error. CDR3 bases: TGCGCCAGCAGCCAAGGGACAGCCCTCATTCAGCCCCAGCATTTT. Its protein is CASSQGTALIQPQHF. The chain has TRBV4-1 and TRBJ1-5; D might be TRBD1 (6 bases). Trimming stripped 1 base from V and 6 bases from J, with 13 bases between. The CDR3 is 15 amino acids. The V gene's germline CDR1 is MGHRA and CDR2 YSYEKL.

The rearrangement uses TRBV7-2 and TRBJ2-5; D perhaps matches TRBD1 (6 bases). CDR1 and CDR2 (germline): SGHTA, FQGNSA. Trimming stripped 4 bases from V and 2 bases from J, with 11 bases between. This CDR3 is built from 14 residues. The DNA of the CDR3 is TGTGCCAGCAGCTCCCGGACAGTGCAAGAGACCCAGTACTTC. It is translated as CASSSRTVQETQYF.

CDR3 sequence reads: CASSLRVTQETQYF. The CDR3 DNA is TGTGCCAGCAGCCTGCGCGTTACCCAAGAGACCCAGTACTTC. This sequence joins TRBV14 and TRBJ2-5; D is unclear. The V gene's germline CDR1 is SGHDN and CDR2 FVKESK. The V end was cut by 4 bases, the J end by 1 base, with 10 bases between. The CDR3 covers 14 residues.

CDR3 residues: CSALRSGRQETQYF. CDR3 in DNA: TGCAGTGCCCTCCGGAGCGGGAGACAGGAGACCCAGTACTTC. The chain has TRBV20-1 and TRBJ2-5; TRBD2 aligns across 8 bases. V gave up 6 bases and J gave up 5 bases; unmatched junction bases: 11. Germline CDR1 is DFQATT and CDR2 is SNEGSKA (reference sequence). This CDR3 has 14 residues.

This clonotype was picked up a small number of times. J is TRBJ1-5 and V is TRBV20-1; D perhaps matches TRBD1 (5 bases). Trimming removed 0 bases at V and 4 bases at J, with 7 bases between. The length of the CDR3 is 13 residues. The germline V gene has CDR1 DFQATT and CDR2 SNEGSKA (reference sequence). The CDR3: CSARDGANQPQHF. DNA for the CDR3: TGCAGTGCTAGAGATGGGGCAAATCAGCCCCAGCATTTT.

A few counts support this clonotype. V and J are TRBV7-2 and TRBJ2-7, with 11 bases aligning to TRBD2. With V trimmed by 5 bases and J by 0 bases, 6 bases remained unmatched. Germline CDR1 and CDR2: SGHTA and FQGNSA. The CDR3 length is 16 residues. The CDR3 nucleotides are TGTGCCAGCAGCCGAATTACTAGCGGGAGCTCCTACGAGCAGTACTTC. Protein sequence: CASSRITSGSSYEQYF.

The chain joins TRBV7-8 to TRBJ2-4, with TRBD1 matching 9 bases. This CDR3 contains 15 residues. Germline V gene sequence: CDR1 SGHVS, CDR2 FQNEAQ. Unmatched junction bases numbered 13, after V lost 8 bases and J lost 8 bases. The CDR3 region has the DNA TGTGCCAGCGGCACTCGGACAGGGGTGGGCGACATTCAGTACTTC. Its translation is CASGTRTGVGDIQYF.

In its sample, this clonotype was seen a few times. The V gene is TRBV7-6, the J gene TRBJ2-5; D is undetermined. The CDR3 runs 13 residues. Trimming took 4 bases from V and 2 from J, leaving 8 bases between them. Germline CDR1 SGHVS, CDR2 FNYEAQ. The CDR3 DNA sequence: TGTGCCAGCAGCTCCCTCGCGCAAGAGACCCAGTACTTC. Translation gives CASSSLAQETQYF.

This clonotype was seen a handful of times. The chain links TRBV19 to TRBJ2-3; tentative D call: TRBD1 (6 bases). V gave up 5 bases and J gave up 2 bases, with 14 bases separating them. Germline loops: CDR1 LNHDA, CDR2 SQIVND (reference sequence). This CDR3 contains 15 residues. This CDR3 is CASSLTGTTTDTQYF. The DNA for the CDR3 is TGTGCCAGTAGTCTCACCGGGACAACCACAGATACGCAGTATTTT.

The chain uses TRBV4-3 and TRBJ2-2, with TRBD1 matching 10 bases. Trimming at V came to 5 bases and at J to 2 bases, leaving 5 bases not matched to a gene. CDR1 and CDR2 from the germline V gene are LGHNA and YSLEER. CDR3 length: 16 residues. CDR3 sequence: CASSSGQGTNTGELFF. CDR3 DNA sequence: TGCGCCAGCAGCTCGGGACAGGGGACAAACACCGGGGAGCTGTTTTTT.

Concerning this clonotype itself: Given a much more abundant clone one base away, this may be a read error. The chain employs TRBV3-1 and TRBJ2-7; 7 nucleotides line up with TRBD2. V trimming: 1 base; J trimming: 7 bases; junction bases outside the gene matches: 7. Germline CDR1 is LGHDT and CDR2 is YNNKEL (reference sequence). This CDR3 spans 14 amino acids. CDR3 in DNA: TGTGCCAGCAGCCAAGCAGGGCGGGAGAGGGAGCAGTACTTC. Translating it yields CASSQAGREREQYF.

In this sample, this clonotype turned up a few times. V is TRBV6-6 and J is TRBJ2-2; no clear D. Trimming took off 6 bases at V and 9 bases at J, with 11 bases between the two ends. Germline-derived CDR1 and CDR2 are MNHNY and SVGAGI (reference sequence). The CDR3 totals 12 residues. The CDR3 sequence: CASRFSEWELFF. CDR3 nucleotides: TGTGCCAGCAGATTCTCCGAGTGGGAGCTGTTTTTT.

CDR3 sequence: CASSRGQGQGYTF. As DNA, the CDR3 is TGTGCCAGCAGTCGCGGACAGGGGCAAGGCTACACCTTC. This chain links TRBV6-2 or TRBV6-3 with TRBJ1-2, with 9 positions matching TRBD1. Losses at the gene ends were 5 bases for V and 8 bases for J; bases not matched to a gene: 6. The CDR3 contains 13 residues. Germline V gene sequence: CDR1 MNHEY, CDR2 SVGEGT.

In DNA, the CDR3 is TGCGCCAGCAGCTCCCCATTGGTAGCGGCCGGGGAGCTGTTTTTT. Translated: CASSSPLVAAGELFF. The chain recombines TRBV5-1 with TRBJ2-2; possibly TRBD2 for D (6 bases). The V gene's germline CDR1 is SGHRS and CDR2 YFSETQ. Trimming took 3 bases from V and 6 from J, leaving 15 bases between them. The CDR3 is 15 amino acids.

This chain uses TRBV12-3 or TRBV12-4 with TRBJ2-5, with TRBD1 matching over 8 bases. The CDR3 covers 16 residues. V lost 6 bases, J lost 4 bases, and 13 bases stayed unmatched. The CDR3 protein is CASSPNPGGWGETQYF. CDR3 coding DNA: TGTGCCAGCAGCCCAAACCCAGGGGGCTGGGGAGAGACCCAGTACTTC.

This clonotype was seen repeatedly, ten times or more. The CDR3 DNA follows: TGTGCCACGAGACGGGCCCCGCAAGAGACCCAGTACTTC. Translation gives CATRRAPQETQYF. The chain links TRBV10-3 to TRBJ2-5; no definite D call. Deletions cut 10 bases from V and 2 bases from J, with 14 bases between. This CDR3 region has 13 residues. Per germline, CDR1 ENHRY and CDR2 SYGVKD.

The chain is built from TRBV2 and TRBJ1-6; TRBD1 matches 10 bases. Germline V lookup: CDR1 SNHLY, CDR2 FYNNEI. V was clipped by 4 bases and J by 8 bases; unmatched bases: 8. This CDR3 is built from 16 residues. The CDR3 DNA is TGTGCCAGCAGTGGGAGTATTGGGACAGGGGATTCACCCCTCCACTTT. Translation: CASSGSIGTGDSPLHF.

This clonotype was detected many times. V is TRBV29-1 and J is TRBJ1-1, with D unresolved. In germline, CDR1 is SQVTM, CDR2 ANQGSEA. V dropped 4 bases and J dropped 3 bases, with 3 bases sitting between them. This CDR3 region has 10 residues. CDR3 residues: CSVGDTEAFF. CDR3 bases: TGCAGCGTTGGGGACACTGAAGCTTTCTTT. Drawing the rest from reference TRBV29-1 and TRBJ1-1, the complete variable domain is SAVISQKPSRDICQRGTSLTIQCQVDSQVTMMFWYRQQPGQSLTLIATANQGSEATYESGFVIDKFPISRPNLTFSTLTVSNMSPEDSSIYLCSVGDTEAFFGQGTRLTVV.

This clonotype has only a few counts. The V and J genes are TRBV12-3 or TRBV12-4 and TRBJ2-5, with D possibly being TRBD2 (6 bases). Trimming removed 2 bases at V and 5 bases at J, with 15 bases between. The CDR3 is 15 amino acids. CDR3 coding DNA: TGTGCCAGCAGTTTAACGGGGGAAACGCCCGAGACCCAGTACTTC. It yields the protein CASSLTGETPETQYF.

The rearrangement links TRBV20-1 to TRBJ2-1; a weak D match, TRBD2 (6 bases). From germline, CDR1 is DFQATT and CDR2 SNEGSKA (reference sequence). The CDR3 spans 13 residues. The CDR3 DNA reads TGCAGCGCGGGACCGGCTCGCGGCATTGAGCAGTTCTTC. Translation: CSAGPARGIEQFF.

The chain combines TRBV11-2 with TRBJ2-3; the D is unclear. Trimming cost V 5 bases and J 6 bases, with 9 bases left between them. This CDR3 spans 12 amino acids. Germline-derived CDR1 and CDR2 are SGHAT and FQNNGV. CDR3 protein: CASSPFVDTQYF. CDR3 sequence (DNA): TGTGCCAGCAGCCCATTTGTTGATACGCAGTATTTT. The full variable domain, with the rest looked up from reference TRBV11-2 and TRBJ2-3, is EAGVAQSPRYKIIEKRQSVAFWCNPISGHATLYWYQQILGQGPKLLIQFQNNGVVDDSQLPKDRFSAERLKGVDSTLKIQPAKLEDSAVYLCASSPFVDTQYFGPGTRLTVL.

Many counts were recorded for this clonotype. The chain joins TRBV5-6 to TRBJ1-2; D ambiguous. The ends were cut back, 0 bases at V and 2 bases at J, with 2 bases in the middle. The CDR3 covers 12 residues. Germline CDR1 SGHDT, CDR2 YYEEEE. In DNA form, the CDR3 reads TGTGCCAGCAGCTTGGGAAACTATGGCTACACCTTC. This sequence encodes CASSLGNYGYTF.

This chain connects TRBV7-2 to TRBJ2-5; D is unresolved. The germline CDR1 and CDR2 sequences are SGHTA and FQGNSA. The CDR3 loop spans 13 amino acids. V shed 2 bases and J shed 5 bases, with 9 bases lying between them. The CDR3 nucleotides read TGTGCCAGCAGCTTATCGTGGCAGGAGACCCAGTACTTC. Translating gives CASSLSWQETQYF.

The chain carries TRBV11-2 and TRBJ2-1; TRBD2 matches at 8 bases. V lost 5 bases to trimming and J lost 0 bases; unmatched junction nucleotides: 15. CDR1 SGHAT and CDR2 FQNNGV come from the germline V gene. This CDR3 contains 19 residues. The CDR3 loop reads CASSLGIGLRGASYNEQFF. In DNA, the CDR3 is TGTGCCAGCAGCCTAGGGATCGGGTTGCGGGGGGCCTCCTACAATGAGCAGTTCTTC.

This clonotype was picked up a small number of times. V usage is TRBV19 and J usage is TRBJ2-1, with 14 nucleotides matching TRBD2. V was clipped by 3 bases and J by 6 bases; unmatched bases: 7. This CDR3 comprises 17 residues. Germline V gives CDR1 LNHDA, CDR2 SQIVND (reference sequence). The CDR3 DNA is TGTGCCAGTAGTATCTCCGGACTAGCGGGAGGAGGCAATGAGCAGTTCTTC. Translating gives CASSISGLAGGGNEQFF.

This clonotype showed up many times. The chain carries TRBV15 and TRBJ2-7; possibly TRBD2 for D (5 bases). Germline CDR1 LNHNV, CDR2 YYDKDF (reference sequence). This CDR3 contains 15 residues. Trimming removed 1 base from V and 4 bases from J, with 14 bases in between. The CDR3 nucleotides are TGTGCCACCAGCAGAGGTGGCGGGCCACTTTACGAGCAGTACTTC. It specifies CATSRGGGPLYEQYF.

The CDR3 loop reads CASSSRPVSDTQYF. Here the CDR3 DNA reads TGTGCCAGCAGTTCTCGGCCCGTCTCAGATACGCAGTATTTT. J is TRBJ2-3 and V is TRBV7-6; D is undetermined. CDR1 is SGHVS and CDR2 is FNYEAQ in the germline V gene. The CDR3 runs 14 residues. V lost 6 bases and J 4 bases, leaving 14 bases between the germline ends.

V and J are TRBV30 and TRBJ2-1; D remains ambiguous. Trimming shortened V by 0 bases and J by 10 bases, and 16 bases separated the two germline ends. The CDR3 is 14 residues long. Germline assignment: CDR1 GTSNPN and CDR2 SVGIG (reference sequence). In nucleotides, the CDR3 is TGTGCCTGGAGTGTACACTCCGGCGTAAGGGAGCAGTTCTTC. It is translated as CAWSVHSGVREQFF.

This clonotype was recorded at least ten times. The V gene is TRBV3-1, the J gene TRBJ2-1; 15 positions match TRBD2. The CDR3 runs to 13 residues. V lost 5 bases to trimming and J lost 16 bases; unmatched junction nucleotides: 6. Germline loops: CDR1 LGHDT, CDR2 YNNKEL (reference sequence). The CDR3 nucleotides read TGTGCCAGCAGCGACCGGACTAGCGGGAGGGTCTTCTTC. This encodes CASSDRTSGRVFF.